These T cell receptor beta chains were read from a single sample in a study of T cell repertoires in cytomegalovirus infection. TCRdb called the reads again in MiXCR, with one record for every CDR3 protein. The table records 750,000 to 900,000 distinct CDR3 sequences, under 35% of them present only once. No cognate antigen is known for these TCRs. The source was cultured CD8+ T cells from PBMCs, collected from culture after CMV antigen stimulation. The receptors stem from a human donor in good health (CMV status not recorded). Some clones in this sample may be carry-over from other donors' samples. CDR3s include the opening cysteine and the closing phenylalanine or tryptophan. A D gene is named only where the DNA matches it firmly. Clone size is not always given. Where it is, it says once, few, many or a class for expanded clones.

clone_size j_call v_call d_call cdr3_aa cdr3_nt
. TRBJ1-2 TRBV5-4 TRBD1 CASRSPLGQPNGYTF TGTGCCAGCAGATCGCCGTTGGGACAGCCGAACGGCTACACCTTC
many TRBJ1-5 TRBV12-3/TRBV12-4 TRBD1 CASSFGQGNQPQHF TGTGCCAGCAGCTTTGGACAGGGCAATCAGCCCCAGCATTTT
. TRBJ1-1 TRBV10-3 . CAIIPQGNTEAFF TGTGCCATCATCCCACAGGGGAACACTGAAGCTTTCTTT
. TRBJ1-6 TRBV4-1 . CASSQEPPANSPLHF TGCGCCAGCAGCCAAGAGCCCCCAGCCAATTCACCCCTCCACTTT
. TRBJ1-5 TRBV19 . CATNWRMDSNQPQHF TGTGCCACTAACTGGCGGATGGATAGCAATCAGCCCCAGCATTTT
. TRBJ2-1 TRBV2 TRBD2 CASTQRGGFNEQFF TGTGCCAGCACTCAGCGGGGGGGCTTCAATGAGCAGTTCTTC
many TRBJ1-6 TRBV6-6 TRBD1 CASSYPGQGGISPLHF TGTGCCAGCAGTTACCCCGGACAGGGAGGGATCTCACCCCTCCACTTT
few TRBJ1-6 TRBV12-5 . CASGRQVDSPLHF TGTGCTAGTGGCCGACAAGTTGATTCACCCCTCCACTTT
. TRBJ1-5 TRBV28 . CASSLGPRDIFYSNQPQHF TGTGCCAGCAGTTTAGGTCCCAGGGACATTTTTTATAGCAATCAGCCCCAGCATTTT
few TRBJ2-2 TRBV12-3/TRBV12-4 TRBD1 CASRTPGQLNTGELFF TGTGCCAGCAGAACCCCGGGACAGTTGAACACCGGGGAGCTGTTTTTT
. TRBJ1-4 TRBV4-1 . CASSQELFQGNDEKLFF TGCGCCAGCAGCCAAGAATTGTTCCAGGGGAATGATGAAAAACTGTTTTTT
few TRBJ1-1 TRBV2 . CASREGGANTEAFF TGTGCCAGCAGGGAAGGGGGGGCGAACACTGAAGCTTTCTTT
. TRBJ2-1 TRBV6-2/TRBV6-3 . CASSYGPSDEQFF TGTGCCAGCAGTTATGGACCGAGCGATGAGCAGTTCTTC
many TRBJ1-6 TRBV5-5 . CASSLVGGGGSPLHF TGTGCCAGCAGCTTGGTAGGAGGGGGAGGTTCACCCCTCCACTTT
. TRBJ1-1 TRBV7-2 TRBD1 CASSLGWGDRGTEAFF TGTGCCAGCAGCTTAGGCTGGGGGGACAGGGGAACTGAAGCTTTCTTT
. TRBJ2-2 TRBV10-2 TRBD2 CASSTGTSGGTNTGELFF TGCGCCAGCAGTACAGGGACTAGCGGGGGGACGAACACCGGGGAGCTGTTTTTT
. TRBJ1-2 TRBV6-1 . CASSSLFYGYTF TGTGCCAGCAGTAGCCTATTCTATGGCTACACCTTC
few TRBJ2-7 TRBV7-6 TRBD2 CASSSGARGGEQYF TGTGCCAGCAGCTCTGGAGCGCGGGGGGGCGAGCAGTACTTC
. TRBJ2-3 TRBV2 . CASSHYGGDTQYF TGTGCCAGCAGCCACTACGGTGGAGATACGCAGTATTTT
. TRBJ1-1 TRBV15 . CATSRDNEMNTEAFF TGTGCCACCAGCAGAGATAATGAAATGAACACTGAAGCTTTCTTT
. TRBJ1-2 TRBV5-4 TRBD1 CASSFGTAGEGALGYTF TGTGCCAGCAGCTTTGGGACAGCCGGCGAAGGGGCGTTAGGCTACACCTTC
. TRBJ2-1 TRBV24-1 TRBD1 CATSDTGQGFYNEQFF TGTGCCACCAGTGATACTGGACAGGGCTTCTACAATGAGCAGTTCTTC
. TRBJ2-5 TRBV6-5 TRBD1 CASSYSTGERGTQYF TGTGCCAGCAGTTACTCAACAGGGGAGAGGGGGACCCAGTACTTC
. TRBJ2-5 TRBV27 . CASSPYPWTERQKTQYF TGTGCCAGCAGTCCTTATCCTTGGACGGAAAGACAAAAGACCCAGTACTTC
. TRBJ2-1 TRBV10-3 . CAIRDQGDNEQFF TGTGCCATCAGGGATCAGGGAGACAATGAGCAGTTCTTC
. TRBJ2-4 TRBV7-9 . CASWGGDQNIQYF TGTGCCAGCTGGGGCGGGGACCAAAACATTCAGTACTTC
. TRBJ2-5 TRBV6-8 . CASSYSSGETQYF TGTGCCAGCAGTTACTCGAGTGGGGAGACCCAGTACTTC
. TRBJ1-2 TRBV7-9 TRBD1 CASSLERDRSGYTF TGTGCCAGCAGCTTAGAACGGGACAGATCTGGGTACACCTTC
. TRBJ2-5 TRBV7-9 TRBD2 CASSPNERGGRETQYF TGTGCCAGCAGCCCCAATGAGCGGGGGGGCCGGGAGACCCAGTACTTC